A single count supports the clone carrying this T cell receptor beta chain. The entry originates in a study of blood T cell repertoires in COVID-19. Looking at the study overall: Whether acute or convalescent, the COVID-19 samples came from the United States, Italy and Spain.

Allocation to cohorts depended on clinical history reported by the participants. Within 2 weeks of study entry, exposed participants had contacted a PCR-confirmed or clinician-diagnosed COVID-19 case. Measured with immunoSEQ multiplex PCR; TCRdb has only the in-frame clones, and not every one. The sample includes some 270,000 clones, 70% to 90% seen only once; the top ten take 5% to 7.5%. This receptor was identified in a woman aged 45-65 years who had been exposed to COVID-19. The sample was PBMCs or T cells enriched from blood (not recorded which).

The CDR3 bases are TGTGCCAGCAGCTGGGGACTGGGACGTAATTCACCCCTCCACTTT. Amino acid sequence: CASSWGLGRNSPLHF. The chain carries TRBV11-2 and TRBJ1-6; possible D gene TRBD1, 5 bases. Germline lookup yields CDR1 SGHAT and CDR2 FQNNGV. The CDR3 runs to 15 residues. Trimming removed 4 bases at V and 6 bases at J, with 13 bases between.